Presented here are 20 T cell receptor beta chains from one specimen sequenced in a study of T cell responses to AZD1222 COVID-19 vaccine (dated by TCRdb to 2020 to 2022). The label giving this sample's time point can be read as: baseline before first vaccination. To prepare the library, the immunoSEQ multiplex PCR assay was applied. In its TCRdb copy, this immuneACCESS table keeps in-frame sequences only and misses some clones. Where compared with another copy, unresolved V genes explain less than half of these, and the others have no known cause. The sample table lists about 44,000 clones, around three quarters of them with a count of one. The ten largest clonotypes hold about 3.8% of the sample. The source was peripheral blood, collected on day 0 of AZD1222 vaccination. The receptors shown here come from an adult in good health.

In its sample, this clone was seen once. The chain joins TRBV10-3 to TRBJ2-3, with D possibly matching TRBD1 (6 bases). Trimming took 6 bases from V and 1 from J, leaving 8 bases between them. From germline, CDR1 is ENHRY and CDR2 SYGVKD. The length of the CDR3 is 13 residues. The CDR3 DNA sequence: TGTGCCATCAGATGGACAGGCACAGATACGCAGTATTTT. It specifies CAIRWTGTDTQYF.

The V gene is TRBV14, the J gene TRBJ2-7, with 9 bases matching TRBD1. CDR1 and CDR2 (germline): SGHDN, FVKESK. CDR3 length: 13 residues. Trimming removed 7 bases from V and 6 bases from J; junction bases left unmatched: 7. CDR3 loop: CASNQWTGAEQYF. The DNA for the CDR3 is TGTGCCAGCAACCAGTGGACAGGGGCCGAGCAGTACTTC.

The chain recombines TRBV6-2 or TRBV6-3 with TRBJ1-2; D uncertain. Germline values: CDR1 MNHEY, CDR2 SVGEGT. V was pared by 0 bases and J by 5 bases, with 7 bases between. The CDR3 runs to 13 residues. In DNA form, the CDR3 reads TGTGCCAGCAGTTACTCTTTGGGGTATGGCTACACCTTC. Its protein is CASSYSLGYGYTF.

In DNA form, the CDR3 reads TGTGCCAGCAGTGGACAGGTAGAAGCTGGCTACACCTTC. Its translation: CASSGQVEAGYTF. The chain employs TRBV12-3 or TRBV12-4 and TRBJ1-2, with 7 bases identical to TRBD1. Losses at the gene ends were 5 bases for V and 7 bases for J; bases not matched to a gene: 7. The CDR3 loop spans 13 amino acids.

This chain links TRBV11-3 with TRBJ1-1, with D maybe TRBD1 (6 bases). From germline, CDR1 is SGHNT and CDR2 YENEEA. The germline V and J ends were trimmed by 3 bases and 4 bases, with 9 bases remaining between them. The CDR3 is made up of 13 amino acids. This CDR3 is CASSFQGGTEAFF. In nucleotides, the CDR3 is TGTGCCAGCAGCTTTCAAGGGGGCACTGAAGCTTTCTTT.

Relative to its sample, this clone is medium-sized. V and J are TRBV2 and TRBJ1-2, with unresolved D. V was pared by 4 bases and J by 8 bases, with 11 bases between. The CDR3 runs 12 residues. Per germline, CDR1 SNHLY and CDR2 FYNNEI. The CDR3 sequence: CASSAVAGGYTF. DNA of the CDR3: TGTGCCAGCAGTGCGGTGGCGGGGGGCTACACCTTC.

The CDR3 region is CASSLARGGRNEKLFF. CDR3 sequence (DNA): TGTGCCAGCAGTTTGGCGAGGGGCGGACGCAATGAAAAACTGTTTTTT. This chain joins TRBV28 and TRBJ1-4, with D possibly matching TRBD1 (5 bases). The CDR3 has 16 amino acids. V shed 3 bases and J shed 5 bases, with 16 bases lying between them. In germline, CDR1 is MDHEN, CDR2 SYDVKM.

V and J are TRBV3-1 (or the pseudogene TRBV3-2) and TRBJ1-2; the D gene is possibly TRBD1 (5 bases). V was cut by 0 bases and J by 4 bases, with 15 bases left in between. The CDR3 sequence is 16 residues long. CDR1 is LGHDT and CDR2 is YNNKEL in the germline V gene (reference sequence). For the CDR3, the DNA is TGTGCCAGCAGCCAAGATACTTGGGGCATTGGCTATGGCTACACCTTC. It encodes CASSQDTWGIGYGYTF.

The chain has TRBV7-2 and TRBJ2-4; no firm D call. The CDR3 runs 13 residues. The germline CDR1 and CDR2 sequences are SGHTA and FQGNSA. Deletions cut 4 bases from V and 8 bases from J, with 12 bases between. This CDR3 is CASSSFGLDIQYF. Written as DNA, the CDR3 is TGTGCCAGCAGCTCCTTCGGATTAGACATTCAGTACTTC.

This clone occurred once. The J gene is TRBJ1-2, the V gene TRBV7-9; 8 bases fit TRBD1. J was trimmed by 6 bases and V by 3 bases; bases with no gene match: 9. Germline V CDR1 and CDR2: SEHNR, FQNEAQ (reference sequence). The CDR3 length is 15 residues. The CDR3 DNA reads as TGTGCCAGCAGCTTCCCTTTAGCAGGGGGCCATGGCTACACCTTC. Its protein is CASSFPLAGGHGYTF.

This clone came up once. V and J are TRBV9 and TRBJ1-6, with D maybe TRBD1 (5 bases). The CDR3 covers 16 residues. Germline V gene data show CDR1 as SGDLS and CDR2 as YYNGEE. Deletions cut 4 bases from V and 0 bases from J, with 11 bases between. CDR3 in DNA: TGTGCCAGCAGCTCGGGACGGAGCTCCTATAATTCACCCCTCCACTTT. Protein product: CASSSGRSSYNSPLHF.

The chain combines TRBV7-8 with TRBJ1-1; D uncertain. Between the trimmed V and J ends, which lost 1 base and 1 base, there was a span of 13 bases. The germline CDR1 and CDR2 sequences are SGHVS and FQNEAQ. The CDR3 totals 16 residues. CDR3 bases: TGTGCCAGCAGCTTAGTAGTAGGGTCGGAGAACACTGAAGCTTTCTTT. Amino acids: CASSLVVGSENTEAFF.

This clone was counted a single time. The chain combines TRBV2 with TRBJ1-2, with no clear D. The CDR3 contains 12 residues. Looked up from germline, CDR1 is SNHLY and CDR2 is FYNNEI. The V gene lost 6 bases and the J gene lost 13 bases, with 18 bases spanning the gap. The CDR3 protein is CASSPLTGKLTF. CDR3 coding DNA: TGTGCCAGCAGCCCCTTAACGGGGAAGCTCACCTTC.

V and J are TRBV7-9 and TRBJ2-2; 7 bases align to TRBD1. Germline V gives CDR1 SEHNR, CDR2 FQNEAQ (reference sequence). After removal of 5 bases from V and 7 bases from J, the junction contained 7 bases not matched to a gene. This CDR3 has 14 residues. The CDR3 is CASSPQGSSGELFF. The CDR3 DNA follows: TGTGCCAGCAGCCCACAGGGGTCAAGCGGGGAGCTGTTTTTT. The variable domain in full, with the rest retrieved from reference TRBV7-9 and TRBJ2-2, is DTGVSQNPRHKITKRGQNVTFRCDPISEHNRLYWYRQTLGQGPEFLTYFQNEAQLEKSRLLSDRFSAERPKGSFSTLEIQRTEQGDSAMYLCASSPQGSSGELFFGEGSRLTVL.

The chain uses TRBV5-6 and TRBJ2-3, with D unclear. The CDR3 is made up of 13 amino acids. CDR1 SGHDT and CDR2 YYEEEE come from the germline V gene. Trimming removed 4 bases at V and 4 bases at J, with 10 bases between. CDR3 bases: TGTGCCAGCAGCCTTAGACCCCCAGATACGCAGTATTTT. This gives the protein CASSLRPPDTQYF.

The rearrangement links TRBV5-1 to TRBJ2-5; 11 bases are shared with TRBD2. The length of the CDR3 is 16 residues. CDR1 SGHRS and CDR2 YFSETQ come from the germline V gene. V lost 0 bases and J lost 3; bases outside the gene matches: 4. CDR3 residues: CASSLGLAGREETQYF. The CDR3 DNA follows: TGCGCCAGCAGCTTGGGACTAGCGGGGCGGGAAGAGACCCAGTACTTC.

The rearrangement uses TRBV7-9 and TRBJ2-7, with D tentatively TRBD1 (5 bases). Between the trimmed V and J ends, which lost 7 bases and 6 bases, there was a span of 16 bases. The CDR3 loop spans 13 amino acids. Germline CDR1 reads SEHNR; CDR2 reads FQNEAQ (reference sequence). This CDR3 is CASTSDTLSEQYF. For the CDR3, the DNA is TGTGCCAGCACGTCGGACACCTTGAGCGAGCAGTACTTC.

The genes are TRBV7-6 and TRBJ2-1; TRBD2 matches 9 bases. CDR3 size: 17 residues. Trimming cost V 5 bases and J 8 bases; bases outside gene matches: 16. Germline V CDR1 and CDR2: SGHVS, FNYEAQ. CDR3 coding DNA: TGTGCCAGCAGCCCCCCTCGGGGTAGCGGGGGTCTTGATGAGCAGTTCTTC. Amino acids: CASSPPRGSGGLDEQFF.

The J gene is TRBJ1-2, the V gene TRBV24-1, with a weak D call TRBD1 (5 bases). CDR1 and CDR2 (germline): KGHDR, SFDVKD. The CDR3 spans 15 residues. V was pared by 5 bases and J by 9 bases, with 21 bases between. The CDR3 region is CATSAADRIGGSYTF. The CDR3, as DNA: TGTGCCACCAGTGCCGCCGACAGAATCGGTGGGAGCTACACCTTC.

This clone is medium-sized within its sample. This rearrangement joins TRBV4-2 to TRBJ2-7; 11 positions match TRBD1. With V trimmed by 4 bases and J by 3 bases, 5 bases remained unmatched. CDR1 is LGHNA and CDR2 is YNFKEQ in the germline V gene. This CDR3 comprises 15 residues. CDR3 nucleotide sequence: TGTGCCAGCAGCCCAAGGACAGGGGGCGTCTACGAGCAGTACTTC. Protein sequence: CASSPRTGGVYEQYF.